This T cell receptor (beta chain) was sequenced in a study of OX40 agonist ivuxolimab in advanced cancers. Study overall: Three patients showed partial responses: one hepatocellular carcinoma and two cutaneous melanoma cases.

Profiled with immunoSEQ multiplex PCR; TCRdb holds only in-frame clones, not every one. The table shows under 70,000 clones, with about nine tenths occurring only once. As regards this clone: What it recognizes is unknown.

Germline lookup yields CDR1 LGHNA and CDR2 YNFKEQ. The V and J ends lost 7 bases and 3 bases respectively, with 23 bases between them. The CDR3 loop spans 17 amino acids. Overall study findings and caveats: Researchers did not establish what antigens the expanded peripheral T cells target.

The input for sequencing was CD4+ or CD8+ T cells sorted from blood, taken in a trial of the OX40 agonist ivuxolimab. V usage is TRBV4-2 and J usage is TRBJ2-3; D is possibly TRBD1 or TRBD2 (6 bases each). The TCR sequence derives from an adult with an advanced solid tumor such as melanoma, head and neck, liver or kidney cancer. CDR3 in amino acids: CASTPRGEESRTDTQYF. CDR3 coding DNA: TGTGCCAGCACCCCGAGGGGGGAGGAATCAAGGACAGATACGCAGTATTTT.